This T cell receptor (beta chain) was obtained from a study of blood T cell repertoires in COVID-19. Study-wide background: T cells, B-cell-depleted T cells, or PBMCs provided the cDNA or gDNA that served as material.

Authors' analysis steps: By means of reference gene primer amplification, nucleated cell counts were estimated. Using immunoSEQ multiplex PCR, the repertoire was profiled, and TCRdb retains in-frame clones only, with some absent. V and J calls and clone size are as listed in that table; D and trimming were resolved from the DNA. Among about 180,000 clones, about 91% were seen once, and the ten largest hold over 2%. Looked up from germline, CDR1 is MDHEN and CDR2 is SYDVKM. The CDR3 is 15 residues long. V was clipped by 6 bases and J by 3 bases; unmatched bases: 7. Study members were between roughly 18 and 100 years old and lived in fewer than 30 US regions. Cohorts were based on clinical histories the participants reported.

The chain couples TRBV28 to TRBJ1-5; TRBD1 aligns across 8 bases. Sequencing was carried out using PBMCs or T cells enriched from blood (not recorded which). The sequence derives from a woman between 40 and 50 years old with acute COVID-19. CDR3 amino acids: CASRPTGAYNQPQHF. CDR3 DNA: TGTGCCAGCAGACCGACAGGGGCCTACAATCAGCCCCAGCATTTT.